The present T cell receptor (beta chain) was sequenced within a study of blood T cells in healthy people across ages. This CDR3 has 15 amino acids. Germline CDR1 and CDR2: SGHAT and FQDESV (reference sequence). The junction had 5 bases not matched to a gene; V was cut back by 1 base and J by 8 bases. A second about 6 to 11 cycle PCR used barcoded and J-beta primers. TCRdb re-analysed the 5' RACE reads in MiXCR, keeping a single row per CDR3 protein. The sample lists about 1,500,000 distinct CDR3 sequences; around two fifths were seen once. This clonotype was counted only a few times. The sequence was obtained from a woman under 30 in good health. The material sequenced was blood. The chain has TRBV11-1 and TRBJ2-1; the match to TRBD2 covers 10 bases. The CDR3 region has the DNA TGTGCCAGCAGCTTAGATTCTAGCGGGAGAGATGAGCAGTTCTTC. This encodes CASSLDSSGRDEQFF.